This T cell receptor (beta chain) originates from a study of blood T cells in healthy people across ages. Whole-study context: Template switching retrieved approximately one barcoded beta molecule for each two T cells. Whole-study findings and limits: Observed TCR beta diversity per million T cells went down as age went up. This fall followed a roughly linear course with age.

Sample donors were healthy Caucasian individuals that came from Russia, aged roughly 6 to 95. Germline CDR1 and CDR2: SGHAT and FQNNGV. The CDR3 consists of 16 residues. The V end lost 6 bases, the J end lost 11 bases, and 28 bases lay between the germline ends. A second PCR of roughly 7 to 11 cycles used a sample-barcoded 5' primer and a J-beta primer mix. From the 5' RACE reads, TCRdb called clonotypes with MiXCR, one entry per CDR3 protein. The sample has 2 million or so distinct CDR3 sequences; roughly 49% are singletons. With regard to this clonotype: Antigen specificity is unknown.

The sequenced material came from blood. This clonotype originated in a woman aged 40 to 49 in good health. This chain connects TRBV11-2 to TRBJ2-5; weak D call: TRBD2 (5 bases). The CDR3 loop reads CASRPPGSSLYNEQYF. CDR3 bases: TGTGCCAGCAGACCCCCTGGGAGTTCGCTCTACAATGAGCAGTACTTC.